This T cell receptor (beta chain) stems from a study of cytomegalovirus exposure and HLA in healthy donors. Study findings and constraints: Diagnosis of cytomegalovirus status made by the classifier reportedly showed high specificity and sensitivity.

This PCR relied on a set of 60 Vbeta primers and 13 Jbeta primers. Clones were read by immunoSEQ multiplex PCR, and TCRdb kept only the in-frame ones, dropping some. The sample lists more than 95,000 clones, around 77% occurring once. Germline V gene sequence: CDR1 SGHNT, CDR2 YYREEE (reference sequence). The V segment lost 4 bases and the J segment 7 bases; nucleotides outside the gene matches: 5. The CDR3 is 15 residues long. As regards this clone: Its antigen is not identified.

Material for sequencing was PBMCs. J is TRBJ1-6 and V is TRBV5-4, with 10 positions matching TRBD1. This clonotype was sampled from a woman between 35 and 50 years old in good health and CMV-seropositive. The CDR3 is CASSQPGQGNSPLHF. In DNA form, the CDR3 reads TGTGCCAGCAGCCAACCGGGACAGGGGAATTCACCCCTCCACTTT.